This passage covers 22 T cell receptor beta chains from one sample sequenced in a study of shared clonotypes between healthy human individuals (dated by TCRdb to 2018 to 2021). For the CD8 naive samples, CD45RO-negative cells were positively selected for CCR7, yielding a CD45RA+CCR7+ population from which TemRA cells were excluded. The method behind the library was the immunoSEQ multiplex PCR assay. This is the immuneACCESS table as TCRdb keeps it, with only in-frame sequences that have V and J called. A part of the clones is gone; compared with another copy, unresolved V genes explain less than half, and the rest is unexplained. The sample table lists about 1.9 million clones, around 93% of them with a count of one. The ten largest clones represent around 1.8% of the sample. Sequenced input: naive CD8+ T cells from PBMCs. The cell subset or site label for this specimen denotes: CD45RA+CCR7+. These TCRs come from a man aged 18 to 29 in good health. Some clones in this sample may be carry-over from other donors' samples.

The chain employs TRBV7-2 and TRBJ1-1, with D unclear. The CDR3 sequence is 17 residues long. V lost 5 bases to trimming and J lost 0 bases, with 19 bases between them. The germline CDR1 and CDR2 sequences are SGHTA and FQGNSA. The CDR3 is CASSPTSRTAVNTEAFF. CDR3 DNA: TGTGCCAGCAGCCCCACTTCCCGGACCGCCGTGAACACTGAAGCTTTCTTT. Looking up the rest from reference TRBV7-2 and TRBJ1-1 gives the full variable domain: GAGVSQSPSNKVTEKGKDVELRCDPISGHTALYWYRQSLGQGLEFLIYFQGNSAPDKSGLPSDRFSAERTGGSVSTLTIQRTQQEDSAVYLCASSPTSRTAVNTEAFFGQGTRLTVV.

This sequence joins TRBV12-1 and TRBJ2-3; the tabulated D call, TRBD2, remains unverified against the DNA. TRBV12-1 is deemed a pseudogene. The CDR3 sequence is 22 residues long. The CDR3 loop is CASSFWSMGIAGVHATTDTQYF. The CDR3 DNA reads as TGTGCCAGCAGCTTTTGGAGTATGGGGATAGCGGGAGTCCATGCCACCACAGATACGCAGTATTTT.

Concerning this clone: The sample holds other DNA sequences that translate to the same CDR3. The gene calls are TRBV9 and TRBJ1-1; D gene ambiguous. CDR1 is SGDLS and CDR2 is YYNGEE in the germline V gene. Deletions cut 1 base from V and 1 base from J, with 8 bases between. The CDR3 is 14 residues long. The CDR3 sequence is CASSVSRGNTEAFF. CDR3 coding DNA: TGTGCCAGCAGCGTAAGTCGGGGGAACACTGAAGCTTTCTTT.

The chain employs TRBV7-6 and TRBJ2-7, with 7 bases that match TRBD1. The germline CDR1 and CDR2 sequences are SGHVS and FNYEAQ. The CDR3 sequence is 15 residues long. The V segment lost 4 bases and the J segment 6 bases; nucleotides outside the gene matches: 12. CDR3 in DNA: TGTGCCAGCAGCTCGGGGTTCTCCGGGACAGCCGAGCAGTACTTC. It specifies CASSSGFSGTAEQYF. Full variable domain (outside the CDR3, taken from reference TRBV7-6 and TRBJ2-7): GAGVSQSPRYKVTKRGQDVALRCDPISGHVSLYWYRQALGQGPEFLTYFNYEAQQDKSGLPNDRFSAERPEGSISTLTIQRTEQRDSAMYRCASSSGFSGTAEQYFGPGTRLTVT.

This clone showed up just once. The genes are TRBV7-8 and TRBJ1-1, with unresolved D. Trimming cost V 0 bases and J 4 bases, with 12 bases left between them. The germline V gene has CDR1 SGHVS and CDR2 FQNEAQ. The CDR3 length is 15 residues. CDR3 protein: CASSLALTHGTEAFF. CDR3 bases: TGTGCCAGCAGCTTAGCGCTAACCCATGGCACTGAAGCTTTCTTT.

The chain's CDR3 is CASSGQGSEQYF. The CDR3 coding sequence is TGTGCCAGCAGCGGACAGGGATCCGAGCAGTACTTC. The chain is built from TRBV7-6 and TRBJ2-7; TRBD1 matches at 8 bases. V was pared by 5 bases and J by 6 bases, with 3 bases of the junction left unmatched. CDR3 length equals 12 residues. From germline, CDR1 is SGHVS and CDR2 FNYEAQ.

The J gene is TRBJ2-1, the V gene TRBV7-6; weak D call: TRBD2 (5 bases). Between the trimmed V and J ends, which lost 2 bases and 3 bases, there was a span of 14 bases. Germline V gene sequence: CDR1 SGHVS, CDR2 FNYEAQ. The CDR3 has 16 amino acids. This CDR3 reads CASSLRKGALYNEQFF. The CDR3 coding sequence is TGTGCCAGCAGCTTACGGAAGGGAGCCCTCTACAATGAGCAGTTCTTC.

The chain joins TRBV7-9 to TRBJ2-7; D may be TRBD1 (6 bases). The CDR3 totals 16 residues. With 1 base removed from V and 1 base from J, the gap between germline ends came to 14 bases. Germline CDR1 SEHNR, CDR2 FQNEAQ (reference sequence). The CDR3 sequence: CASSLETRDKSYEQYF. The DNA of the CDR3 is TGTGCCAGCAGCTTAGAGACCCGGGACAAATCCTACGAGCAGTACTTC. Full variable domain (missing parts from reference TRBV7-9 and TRBJ2-7): DTGVSQNPRHKITKRGQNVTFRCDPISEHNRLYWYRQTLGQGPEFLTYFQNEAQLEKSRLLSDRFSAERPKGSFSTLEIQRTEQGDSAMYLCASSLETRDKSYEQYFGPGTRLTVT.

This rearrangement joins TRBV7-8 to TRBJ2-7; 7 nucleotides align to TRBD2. The CDR3 extends over 18 amino acids. The germline gives CDR1 SGHVS, CDR2 FQNEAQ. J lost 3 bases, V lost 1 base, and 15 bases had no gene match. The CDR3 spells CASSLVLQRDLGLYEQYF. The CDR3 nucleotides read TGTGCCAGCAGCTTAGTACTCCAGCGGGACTTGGGCCTCTACGAGCAGTACTTC.

The chain combines TRBV5-4 with TRBJ2-6, with TRBD1 matching over 11 bases. This CDR3 is built from 17 residues. Germline values: CDR1 SGHNT, CDR2 YYREEE (reference sequence). Trimming at V came to 6 bases and at J to 2 bases, leaving 7 bases not matched to a gene. The CDR3 spells CASNQPGQGAGANVLTF. The DNA of the CDR3 is TGTGCCAGCAACCAACCGGGACAGGGGGCTGGGGCCAACGTCCTGACTTTC.

The V call is TRBV7-3, the J call TRBJ2-1; 9 bases map to TRBD2. The CDR3 length is 15 residues. Germline lookup yields CDR1 SGHTA and CDR2 FQGTGA. The trim removed 7 bases at V and 6 bases at J, leaving 10 bases unmatched. The CDR3 here is CASTHSGSGFNEQFF. DNA of the CDR3: TGTGCCAGCACCCATAGCGGGAGCGGGTTCAATGAGCAGTTCTTC.

With respect to this clone: Other DNA sequences within the sample encode an identical CDR3. The chain joins TRBV27 to TRBJ2-7; D is possibly TRBD2 (6 bases). Trimming pared 0 bases from V and 4 bases from J, leaving 7 bases between. Germline assignment: CDR1 MNHEY and CDR2 SMNVEV (reference sequence). The CDR3 runs 13 residues. DNA of the CDR3: TGTGCCAGCAGTTTATCGCGGGATTACGAGCAGTACTTC. Protein: CASSLSRDYEQYF.

The chain is built from TRBV29-1 and TRBJ2-2; weak D call: TRBD1 (6 bases). Trimming pared 4 bases from V and 4 bases from J, leaving 13 bases between. The germline gives CDR1 SQVTM, CDR2 ANQGSEA. The CDR3 covers 14 residues. CDR3 bases: TGCAGCGTTGCCCCCACAGGGACCACCGGGGAGCTGTTTTTT. It yields the protein CSVAPTGTTGELFF.

The V call is TRBV29-1, the J call TRBJ2-4; TRBD1 aligns across 7 bases. V shed 7 bases and J 1 base; nucleotides not matched to a gene: 7. The germline CDR1 and CDR2 sequences are SQVTM and ANQGSEA. CDR3 length: 14 amino acids. CDR3 DNA: TGCAGCGCTAAGACAGGGAAGGCCAAAAACATTCAGTACTTC. Its translation: CSAKTGKAKNIQYF.

The CDR3: CASSGRDDYGYTF. The DNA for the CDR3 is TGTGCCAGCAGTGGGAGGGACGACTATGGCTACACCTTC. This chain uses TRBV6-5 with TRBJ1-2, with a tentative D call TRBD1 (5 bases). CDR1 is MNHEY, CDR2 SVGAGI, per germline. This CDR3 comprises 13 residues. Trimming took off 5 bases at V and 3 bases at J, with 10 bases between the two ends.

This clone was recorded once. The chain uses TRBV15 and TRBJ2-5; 9 bases are a match to TRBD1. From germline, CDR1 is LNHNV and CDR2 YYDKDF (reference sequence). The V segment lost 3 bases and the J segment 1 base; nucleotides outside the gene matches: 0. The CDR3 runs to 14 residues. CDR3 sequence reads: CATSRTGGQETQYF. In DNA, the CDR3 is TGTGCCACCAGCAGGACAGGGGGCCAAGAGACCCAGTACTTC.

The gene calls are TRBV4-3 and TRBJ2-7; 7 bases agree with TRBD2. V trimming: 0 bases; J trimming: 2 bases; junction bases outside the gene matches: 13. Germline V gene lookup returns CDR1 LGHNA and CDR2 YSLEER. This CDR3 has 18 amino acids. This CDR3 reads CASSQDLESGNSPYEQYF. The DNA for the CDR3 is TGCGCCAGCAGCCAAGATCTTGAGAGCGGGAACTCCCCCTACGAGCAGTACTTC.

The J gene is TRBJ1-1, the V gene TRBV7-9; no definite D call. This CDR3 contains 12 residues. Germline CDR1 is SEHNR and CDR2 is FQNEAQ (reference sequence). The CDR3 DNA follows: TGTGCAGTGAGAGAATTTAGCACTGAAGCTTTCTTT. Translation: CAVREFSTEAFF.

The V call is TRBV4-2, the J call TRBJ1-1; tentative D call: TRBD1 (5 bases). The V end lost 4 bases, the J end lost 1 base, and 16 bases lay between the germline ends. Germline-derived CDR1 and CDR2 are LGHNA and YNFKEQ. The CDR3 length is 16 residues. CDR3 sequence (DNA): TGTGCCAGCAGCCCATCCCCCCGGACATCGAACACTGAAGCTTTCTTT. Encoded protein: CASSPSPRTSNTEAFF.

The CDR3 sequence is CASNIAGVNNEQFF. CDR3 DNA: TGTGCCAGCAATATAGCGGGAGTGAACAATGAGCAGTTCTTC. The rearrangement links TRBV9 to TRBJ2-1, with 9 nucleotides matching TRBD2. From germline, CDR1 is SGDLS and CDR2 YYNGEE. Trimming removed 6 bases from V and 5 bases from J; junction bases left unmatched: 6. The length of the CDR3 is 14 residues.

This sequence joins TRBV7-9 and TRBJ1-1; D is ambiguous. Trimming cost V 5 bases and J 0 bases, with 19 bases left between them. Per germline, CDR1 SEHNR and CDR2 FQNEAQ (reference sequence). CDR3 length equals 17 residues. As DNA, the CDR3 is TGTGCCAGCAGCCTAAAACCGGGAGAGCAGTTGAACACTGAAGCTTTCTTT. Translation gives CASSLKPGEQLNTEAFF. Based on the CDR3 plus reference TRBV7-9 and TRBJ1-1, the full variable domain is DTGVSQNPRHKITKRGQNVTFRCDPISEHNRLYWYRQTLGQGPEFLTYFQNEAQLEKSRLLSDRFSAERPKGSFSTLEIQRTEQGDSAMYLCASSLKPGEQLNTEAFFGQGTRLTVV.

The J gene is TRBJ1-5, the V gene TRBV7-8, with 9 bases matching TRBD1. Germline assignment: CDR1 SGHVS and CDR2 FQNEAQ. CDR3 length: 15 amino acids. J gave up 4 bases and V 7 bases, and 8 bases lay outside the gene matches. The CDR3 is CASTPDRGFNQPQHF. CDR3 DNA sequence: TGTGCCAGCACCCCGGACAGGGGCTTTAATCAGCCCCAGCATTTT.